Below, 5 T cell receptor beta chains from the same sample are listed, as sequenced in a study of T cell repertoires in cytomegalovirus infection. TCRdb reanalysed the reads using MiXCR and keeps one entry per CDR3 protein. Of just under 550,000 distinct CDR3 sequences listed, approximately 25% are singletons. Sequencing input: PBMCs. Receptors were obtained from a human donor in good health (CMV status not recorded). Some clones in this sample may be carry-over from other donors' samples.

This clonotype was counted ten times or more. The rearrangement joins TRBV7-2 to TRBJ2-7; a weak D match, TRBD1 (5 bases). Trimming took 2 bases from V and 5 from J, leaving 10 bases between them. The germline gives CDR1 SGHTA, CDR2 FQGNSA. The CDR3 has 13 residues. DNA for the CDR3: TGTGCCAGCAGCTTAATACAGGTCCACGAGCAGTACTTC. This encodes CASSLIQVHEQYF.

This clonotype appeared a few times. J is TRBJ2-5 and V is TRBV10-3; D perhaps matches TRBD2 (5 bases). The CDR3 covers 12 residues. V gave up 6 bases and J gave up 3 bases, with 8 bases separating them. Per germline, CDR1 ENHRY and CDR2 SYGVKD. For the CDR3, the DNA is TGTGCCATCAGCCCCGGGAAAGAGACCCAGTACTTC. Translated, it gives CAISPGKETQYF.

This clonotype was observed a handful of times. The chain employs TRBV12-3 or TRBV12-4 and TRBJ1-5, with TRBD1 as a possible D gene (6 bases). The CDR3 contains 16 residues. The V and J ends lost 6 bases and 5 bases respectively, with 20 bases between them. CDR3 in amino acids: CASSPTGAGSDQPQHF. The CDR3 DNA reads as TGTGCCAGCAGCCCCACGGGGGCAGGTAGTGATCAGCCCCAGCATTTT.

In this sample, this clonotype turned up many times. V gene TRBV28 combines with J gene TRBJ2-5, with 10 bases fitting TRBD1. The CDR3 spans 15 residues. The ends lost 5 bases at V and 0 bases at J; junction bases unmatched: 3. In germline, CDR1 is MDHEN, CDR2 SYDVKM. The CDR3 here is CASSAGQGDQETQYF. The CDR3 DNA reads as TGTGCCAGCAGTGCTGGACAGGGGGACCAAGAGACCCAGTACTTC.

This clonotype was counted a few times. The chain is built from TRBV7-9 and TRBJ1-4; the match to TRBD1 covers 8 bases. This CDR3 region has 14 residues. The V and J ends lost 5 bases and 6 bases, in that order; junction bases with no gene match: 5. Germline CDR1 reads SEHNR; CDR2 reads FQNEAQ (reference sequence). CDR3 residues: CASSQADRDEKLFF. The CDR3 DNA sequence: TGTGCCAGCAGCCAAGCGGACAGGGATGAAAAACTGTTTTTT.